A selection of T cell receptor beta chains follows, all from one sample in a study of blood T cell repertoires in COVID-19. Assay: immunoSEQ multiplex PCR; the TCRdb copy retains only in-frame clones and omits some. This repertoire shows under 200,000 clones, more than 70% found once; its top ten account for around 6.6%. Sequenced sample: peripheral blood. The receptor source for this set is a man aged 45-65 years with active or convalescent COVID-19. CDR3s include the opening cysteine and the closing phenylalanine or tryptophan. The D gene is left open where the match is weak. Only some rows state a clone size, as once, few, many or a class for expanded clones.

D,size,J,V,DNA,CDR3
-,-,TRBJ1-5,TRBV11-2,TGTGCCAGCAGCCCGACCGGAGGACAGCCCCAGCATTTT,CASSPTGGQPQHF
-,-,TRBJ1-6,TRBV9,TGTGCCAGCAGCGTTCGGGGGGACGGTTCACCCCTCCACTTT,CASSVRGDGSPLHF
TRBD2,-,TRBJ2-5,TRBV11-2,TGTGCCAGCAGCAGAAGCGGGAGATCAGAGACCCAGTACTTC,CASSRSGRSETQYF
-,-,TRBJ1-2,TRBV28,TGTGCCAGCAGGCCCGCCGGAGAGAATAACTATGGCTACACCTTC,CASRPAGENNYGYTF
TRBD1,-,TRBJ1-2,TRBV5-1,TGCGCCAGCAGCTACGGGGACAGGGGGCCGGATGGCTACACCTTC,CASSYGDRGPDGYTF
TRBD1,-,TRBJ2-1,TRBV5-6,TGTGCCAGCATCCTCAGAGGGACAGGGGTGGGGAATGAGCAGTTCTTC,CASILRGTGVGNEQFF
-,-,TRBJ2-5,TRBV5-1,TGCGCCAGCAGCTTAGAAGGGGGGGAAGAGACCCAGTACTTC,CASSLEGGEETQYF
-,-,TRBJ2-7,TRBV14,TGTGCCAGCAGCCAAGTAAGTGGGGCCGAGCAGTACTTC,CASSQVSGAEQYF
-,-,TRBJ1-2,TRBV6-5,TGTGCCAGCAGTCCCACGGGGGATTACTATGGCTACACCTTC,CASSPTGDYYGYTF
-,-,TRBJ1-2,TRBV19,TGTGCCAGTAGTATCCAGACTAACTATGGCTACACCTTC,CASSIQTNYGYTF
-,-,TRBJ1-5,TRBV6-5,TGTGCCAGCAGCCACACACAATATAGCAATCAGCCCCAGCATTTT,CASSHTQYSNQPQHF
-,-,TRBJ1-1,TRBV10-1,TGCGCCAGCAGCGTCGGGGAAACTCGGGGGGCCTGGGTCACTGAAGCTTTCTTT,CASSVGETRGAWVTEAFF
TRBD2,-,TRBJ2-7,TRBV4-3,TGCGCCAGCAGCCAAGATCTTCGGGGGGCCTACGAGCAGTACTTC,CASSQDLRGAYEQYF
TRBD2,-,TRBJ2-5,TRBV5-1,TGCGCCAGCAGCAGGGGGACTAGCGGGGGAGAGACCCAGTACTTC,CASSRGTSGGETQYF
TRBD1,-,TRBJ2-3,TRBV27,TGTGCCAGCGGACGGACAGGGACTAGCACAGATACGCAGTATTTT,CASGRTGTSTDTQYF
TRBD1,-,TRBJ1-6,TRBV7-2,TGTGCCAGCAGCCCGGACAGGCCGGGGTCGACACCCCTCCACTTT,CASSPDRPGSTPLHF
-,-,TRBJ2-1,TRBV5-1,TGCGCCAGCAGCTTGGCTACTGGGCCTAATGAGCAGTTCTTC,CASSLATGPNEQFF
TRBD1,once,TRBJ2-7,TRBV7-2,TGTGCCAGCAGCTCCTCACAGGGGATATCCTACGAGCAGTACTTC,CASSSSQGISYEQYF
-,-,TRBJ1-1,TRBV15,TGTGCCACCAGCAGAGATAGCAGGGGCCCTGAAGCTTTCTTT,CATSRDSRGPEAFF
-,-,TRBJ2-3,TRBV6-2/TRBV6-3,TGTGCCAGCAGTGCAGCGGGTATAACAGATACGCAGTATTTT,CASSAAGITDTQYF
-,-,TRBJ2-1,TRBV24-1,TGTGCCACCAGTGACACCGGACTGGGATACAATGAGCAGTTCTTC,CATSDTGLGYNEQFF
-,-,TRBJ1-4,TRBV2,TGTGCCAGCAGTGAAGAGGAGAGCCTGTTTTTT,CASSEEESLFF
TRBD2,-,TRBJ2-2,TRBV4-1,TGCGCCAGCAGCCATGACCGACTAGCGGGGGGAGGGGAGCTGTTTTTT,CASSHDRLAGGGELFF
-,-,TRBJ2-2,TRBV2,TGTGCCAGCAGTGACGACCCCGATGCGGGCGGGGAGCTGTTTTTT,CASSDDPDAGGELFF
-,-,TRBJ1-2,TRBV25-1,TGTGCCAGCAGTGCTAATGACTTATTCTATGGCTACACCTTC,CASSANDLFYGYTF
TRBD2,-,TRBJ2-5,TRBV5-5,TGTGCCAGCAGCCCCGGAGCGGGGGGCGAGACCCAGTACTTC,CASSPGAGGETQYF
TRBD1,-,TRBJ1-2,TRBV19,TGTGCCAGTAGTCAACGGACAGGGGGCGCAACGTTCGGCTATGGCTACACCTTC,CASSQRTGGATFGYGYTF
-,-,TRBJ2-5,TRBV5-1,TGCGCCAGCAGCTTGGTTGGCGGGGGCCAACAAGAGACCCAGTACTTC,CASSLVGGGQQETQYF
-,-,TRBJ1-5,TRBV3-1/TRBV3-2,TGTGCCAGCAGCCAGGGGGCGCAAATCAATCAGCCCCAGCATTTT,CASSQGAQINQPQHF
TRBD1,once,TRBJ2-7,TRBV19,TGTGCCAGTACCGCCGGGACAGGGGGCTACGAGCAGTACTTC,CASTAGTGGYEQYF
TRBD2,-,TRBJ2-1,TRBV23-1,TGCGCCAGCATTCGGGGGACTACACCTTTCGTGGAGCAGTTCTTC,CASIRGTTPFVEQFF
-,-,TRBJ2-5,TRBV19,TGTGCCAGTAGTATAGCCTACAGTGAGGGGACCCAGTACTTC,CASSIAYSEGTQYF
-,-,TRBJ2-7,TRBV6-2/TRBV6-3,TGTGCCAGCAGTTTGGGGGCCGAGGCCGAGCAGTACTTC,CASSLGAEAEQYF
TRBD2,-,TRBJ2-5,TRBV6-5,TGTGCCAGCAGTTACTCGCCTAGCGGGGGTCAGACCCAGTACTTC,CASSYSPSGGQTQYF
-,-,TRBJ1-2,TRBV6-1,TGTGCCAGCAGTGACAATTACTATGGCTACACCTTC,CASSDNYYGYTF
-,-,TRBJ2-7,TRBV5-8,TGTGCCAGCAGCTCTACAGGTCCGTACGAGCAGTACTTC,CASSSTGPYEQYF
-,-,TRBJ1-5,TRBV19,TGTGCCACAGGGGCCGGGCAGCCCCAGCATTTT,CATGAGQPQHF
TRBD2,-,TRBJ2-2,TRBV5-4,TGTGCCAGCAGCTTGGGACTAGCGGGTAACGGGGAGCTGTTTTTT,CASSLGLAGNGELFF
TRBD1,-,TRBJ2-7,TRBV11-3,TGTGCCAGCAGCTTAGGTCGGGACAGGGTGTCCTACGAGCAGTACTTC,CASSLGRDRVSYEQYF
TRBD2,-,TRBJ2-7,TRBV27,TGTGCCAGCAGTTTATCGCACCTAGCGGGAACCGAGCAGTACTTC,CASSLSHLAGTEQYF
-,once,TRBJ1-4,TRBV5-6,TGTGCCAGCAACACCCCGGGGGAAAAACTGTTTTTT,CASNTPGEKLFF
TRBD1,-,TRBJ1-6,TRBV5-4,TGTGCCAGCAGCTTTGAACCACAGGGGGCAGGGTCACCCCTCCACTTT,CASSFEPQGAGSPLHF
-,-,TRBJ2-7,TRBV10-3,TGTGCCATTAGTATGGGAGCCTCCTACGAGCAGTACTTC,CAISMGASYEQYF
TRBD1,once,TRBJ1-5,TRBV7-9,TGTGCCAGCAGACAGGGGGCTGATCAGCCCCAGCATTTT,CASRQGADQPQHF
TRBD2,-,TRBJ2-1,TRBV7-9,TGTGCCAGCAGCATGGGACTAGCGGGAGGGAATGAGCAGTTCTTC,CASSMGLAGGNEQFF
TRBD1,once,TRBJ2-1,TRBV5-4,TGTGCCAGCAGCCTAACGCCTACCGGGACAGGCCTCCGAGAGCAGTTCTTC,CASSLTPTGTGLREQFF
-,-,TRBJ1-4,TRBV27,TGTGCCAGCAGTTTGCGCGGGGCTTGGGATGAAAAACTGTTTTTT,CASSLRGAWDEKLFF
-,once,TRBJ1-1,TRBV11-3,TGTGCCAGCAGCTTAGGACAGGCCACTGAAGCTTTCTTT,CASSLGQATEAFF
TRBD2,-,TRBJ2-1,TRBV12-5,TGTGCTAGTGCTAGCGGGGGAAACAATGAGCAGTTCTTC,CASASGGNNEQFF
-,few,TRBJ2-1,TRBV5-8,TGTGCCAGCGGATCCAGGGTTTACAATGAGCAGTTCTTC,CASGSRVYNEQFF
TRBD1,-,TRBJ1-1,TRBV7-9,TGTGCCAGCAGCTGGACAGGGGGGACGGCTGAAGCTTTCTTT,CASSWTGGTAEAFF
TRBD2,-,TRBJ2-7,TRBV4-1,TGCGCCAGCAGCCAACCTAGCGGGGGGGCCTACGAGCAGTACTTC,CASSQPSGGAYEQYF
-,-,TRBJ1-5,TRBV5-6,TGTGCCAGCAGTACCGGTCCGAGCAATCAGCCCCAGCATTTT,CASSTGPSNQPQHF
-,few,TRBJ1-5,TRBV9,TGTGCCAGCAGCGTAGACGGGGGACTGTATCAGCCCCAGCATTTT,CASSVDGGLYQPQHF
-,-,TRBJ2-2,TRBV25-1,TGTGCCAGCAGTGATCCGGGGTACACCGGGGAGCTGTTTTTT,CASSDPGYTGELFF
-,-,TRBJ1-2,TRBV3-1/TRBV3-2,TGTGCCAGCAGCCCTTTATCCTCTAACTATGGCTACACCTTC,CASSPLSSNYGYTF
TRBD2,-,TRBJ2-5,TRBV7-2,TGTGCCAGTGGCCTCGGGACTAGCAGATACCAAGAGACCCAGTACTTC,CASGLGTSRYQETQYF
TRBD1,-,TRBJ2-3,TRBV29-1,TGCAGCGCCTACAGGGGGCCAGATACGCAGTATTTT,CSAYRGPDTQYF
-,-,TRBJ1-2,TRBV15,TGTGCCACCAGCAGGGCACTGACATCTAACTATGGCTACACCTTC,CATSRALTSNYGYTF